This TCR beta chain emerged from a study of blood T cell repertoires in COVID-19. The J segment lost 5 bases and the V segment lost 4 bases, leaving 5 bases of the junction unmatched. This CDR3 is built from 15 residues. CDR1 is SGHRS and CDR2 is YFSETQ in the germline V gene. Libraries were prepared by immunoSEQ multiplex PCR; TCRdb keeps only in-frame clonotypes and omits some of them. The data show 400,000 to 450,000 clones, with about nine tenths seen just once and under 1.5% held by the top ten. Sequenced material: peripheral blood. This TCR came from a woman in her twenties or thirties with active or convalescent COVID-19. This rearrangement joins TRBV5-1 to TRBJ1-6; 8 positions agree with TRBD1. CDR3 coding DNA: TGCGCCAGCAGCCCAGGACAGGGAGATAATTCACCCCTCCACTTT. Its protein product is CASSPGQGDNSPLHF.